This entry lists 24 T cell receptor beta chains sequenced from one sample in a study of blood T cell repertoires in COVID-19. TCRdb's copy holds only in-frame clones and misses some; the assay was immunoSEQ multiplex PCR. The sample yields hundreds of thousands of clones, 85% to 90% seen once. Sequenced sample: PBMCs or T cells enriched from blood (not recorded which). All receptors derive from a man aged 35 to 55 who had recovered from COVID-19.

The J gene is TRBJ2-3, the V gene TRBV7-9, with 8 positions matching TRBD1. V trimming: 2 bases; J trimming: 3 bases; junction bases outside the gene matches: 4. The CDR3 length is 15 residues. CDR1 is SEHNR, CDR2 FQNEAQ, per germline (reference sequence). Written as DNA, the CDR3 is TGTGCCAGCAGCTTACAGGGGGCTCGGACAGATACGCAGTATTTT. As protein: CASSLQGARTDTQYF.

The chain couples TRBV9 to TRBJ2-1, with 15 positions matching TRBD2. V lost 0 bases and J lost 5; bases outside the gene matches: 9. Germline CDR1 reads SGDLS; CDR2 reads YYNGEE. CDR3 size: 19 residues. The CDR3 is CASSVATGLAGGPDNEQFF. The CDR3 coding sequence is TGTGCCAGCAGCGTAGCTACTGGACTAGCGGGAGGGCCCGACAATGAGCAGTTCTTC.

The rearrangement uses TRBV29-1 and TRBJ1-2, with TRBD1 matching 12 bases. The CDR3 runs to 15 residues. Trimming removed 7 bases from V and 4 bases from J; junction bases left unmatched: 10. Looked up from germline, CDR1 is SQVTM and CDR2 is ANQGSEA. As DNA, the CDR3 is TGCAGCGCCAATACCGGGACAGGGGGCTTCTATGGCTACACCTTC. Translated, it gives CSANTGTGGFYGYTF.

The chain has TRBV23-1 and TRBJ2-2; 9 positions match TRBD1. TRBV23-1 is given ORF status, its function remaining uncertain. CDR3 size: 16 residues. J was trimmed by 4 bases and V by 2 bases; bases with no gene match: 5. CDR3 sequence (DNA): TGCGCCAGCAGTCAAAACAGGGGGCTCGTCACCGGGGAGCTGTTTTTT. Translating it yields CASSQNRGLVTGELFF.

CDR3 loop: CATSSGQPNTEAFF. In DNA, the CDR3 is TGTGCCACCAGCAGTGGACAGCCGAACACTGAAGCTTTCTTT. This chain joins TRBV15 and TRBJ1-1, with D perhaps matching TRBD1 (6 bases). Between the trimmed V and J ends, which lost 3 bases and 1 base, there was a span of 9 bases. There are 14 residues in the CDR3. The germline gives CDR1 LNHNV, CDR2 YYDKDF (reference sequence).

This chain connects TRBV7-9 to TRBJ2-4; perhaps TRBD2 as D (5 bases). V was pared by 2 bases and J by 3 bases, with 11 bases between. The CDR3 extends over 15 amino acids. Germline CDR1 is SEHNR and CDR2 is FQNEAQ (reference sequence). In DNA, the CDR3 is TGTGCCAGCAGCTTATGGGAGAAGGGCAAAAACATTCAGTACTTC. It codes for CASSLWEKGKNIQYF.

Concerning this clone itself: Other nucleotide sequences from this sample produce the same CDR3. The genes are TRBV6-5 and TRBJ2-7, with no clear D. The germline V gene has CDR1 MNHEY and CDR2 SVGAGI. Trimming stripped 0 bases from V and 0 bases from J, with 3 bases between. The CDR3 contains 13 residues. CDR3 amino acids: CASSYSSSYEQYF. The CDR3 nucleotides read TGTGCCAGCAGTTACTCGAGCTCCTACGAGCAGTACTTC.

This sequence joins TRBV7-6 and TRBJ2-3; 10 bases fit TRBD2. Germline V gene data show CDR1 as SGHVS and CDR2 as FNYEAQ. The CDR3 covers 15 residues. V was clipped by 5 bases and J by 0 bases; unmatched bases: 2. CDR3 in DNA: TGTGCCAGCAGCCGACTAGCGGGTAGCACAGATACGCAGTATTTT. Its protein is CASSRLAGSTDTQYF.

This clone turned up a few times. The V call is TRBV7-2, the J call TRBJ1-1; TRBD1 matches at 8 bases. The junction had 4 bases not matched to a gene; V was cut back by 4 bases and J by 0 bases. Looked up from germline, CDR1 is SGHTA and CDR2 is FQGNSA. The CDR3 totals 15 residues. The CDR3 sequence is CASSYPGGLNTEAFF. The CDR3 DNA sequence: TGTGCCAGCAGCTACCCAGGGGGCTTGAACACTGAAGCTTTCTTT.

This sequence joins TRBV18 and TRBJ2-7; D ambiguous. The CDR3 is 12 residues long. Germline V gene data show CDR1 as KGHSH and CDR2 as LQKENI. V lost 6 bases and J lost 3, with 9 bases in between. In DNA, the CDR3 is TGTGCCAGCTCCCCGACTTACTACGAGCAGTACTTC. It translates to CASSPTYYEQYF.

J is TRBJ2-7 and V is TRBV4-3; 7 bases align to TRBD2. Germline trimming cut 1 base from V and 6 bases from J; bases unmatched to any gene: 6. Germline CDR1 reads LGHNA; CDR2 reads YSLEER. The CDR3 runs to 14 residues. CDR3: CASSQGEGAGEQYF. The CDR3 DNA sequence: TGCGCCAGCAGCCAAGGGGAGGGAGCGGGCGAGCAGTACTTC.

This chain connects TRBV4-1 to TRBJ2-2; 7 bases line up with TRBD1. Germline loops: CDR1 MGHRA, CDR2 YSYEKL. Losses at the gene ends were 3 bases for V and 5 bases for J; bases not matched to a gene: 9. CDR3 length: 16 residues. The CDR3 sequence: CASSQWDRLTTGELFF. The CDR3 DNA reads as TGCGCCAGCAGCCAGTGGGACAGACTAACAACCGGGGAGCTGTTTTTT.

This clone was seen a single time. The chain couples TRBV7-9 to TRBJ2-3, with D perhaps TRBD2 (6 bases). This CDR3 spans 15 amino acids. Deletions cut 3 bases from V and 2 bases from J, with 12 bases between. Germline loops: CDR1 SEHNR, CDR2 FQNEAQ (reference sequence). The CDR3 reads CASSFGRTITDTQYF. CDR3 bases: TGTGCCAGCAGCTTCGGGCGGACTATCACAGATACGCAGTATTTT.

This sequence joins TRBV18 and TRBJ2-7; TRBD1 matches 9 bases. V trimming: 6 bases; J trimming: 0 bases; junction bases outside the gene matches: 3. The CDR3 is 14 residues long. Germline V gene data show CDR1 as KGHSH and CDR2 as LQKENI. The chain's CDR3 is CASSTGGNSYEQYF. The CDR3 region has the DNA TGTGCCAGCTCGACAGGGGGGAACTCCTACGAGCAGTACTTC.

The CDR3 sequence is CASSPQDHTLEQFF. The CDR3 DNA sequence: TGTGCCAGCTCACCACAAGATCACACCCTTGAGCAGTTCTTC. This sequence joins TRBV18 and TRBJ2-1; D is unclear. This CDR3 spans 14 amino acids. V was trimmed by 1 base and J by 9 bases, leaving 13 bases between them. CDR1 is KGHSH, CDR2 LQKENI, per germline.

The chain recombines TRBV6-5 with TRBJ2-7, with D perhaps TRBD2 (5 bases). This CDR3 region has 13 residues. The germline gives CDR1 MNHEY, CDR2 SVGAGI. Trimming left V 8 bases short and J 0 bases short, with 11 bases between. The CDR3 loop is CASGGGNSYEQYF. DNA for the CDR3: TGTGCCAGCGGCGGAGGCAACTCCTACGAGCAGTACTTC.

This clone has only one observation. The chain couples TRBV11-2 to TRBJ2-5; D might be TRBD2 (5 bases). Trimming left V 5 bases short and J 0 bases short, with 16 bases between. CDR3 length: 16 amino acids. Germline values: CDR1 SGHAT, CDR2 FQNNGV. CDR3 coding DNA: TGTGCCAGCAGCCCCGTGGGGAGCTATAACCAAGAGACCCAGTACTTC. Protein sequence: CASSPVGSYNQETQYF.

The chain employs TRBV7-6 and TRBJ2-5, with D hard to call. This CDR3 has 16 residues. Germline CDR1 and CDR2: SGHVS and FNYEAQ. Trimming shortened V by 3 bases and J by 1 base, and 15 bases separated the two germline ends. The CDR3 sequence is CASSFLRSVGQETQYF. Written as DNA, the CDR3 is TGTGCCAGCAGCTTTCTACGGAGCGTGGGCCAAGAGACCCAGTACTTC.

This rearrangement joins TRBV19 to TRBJ1-5; D unclear. The V gene's germline CDR1 is LNHDA and CDR2 SQIVND (reference sequence). The CDR3 is 18 amino acids. Trimming took off 3 bases at V and 3 bases at J, with 21 bases between the two ends. The CDR3 coding sequence is TGTGCCAGTAGTATCGGAGGGTTAAAAGCTATTATCAATCAGCCCCAGCATTTT. This encodes CASSIGGLKAIINQPQHF.

The V call is TRBV12-3 or TRBV12-4, the J call TRBJ2-7, with D possibly TRBD2 on 5 matching bases. V was clipped by 4 bases and J by 2 bases, with 9 bases between them. This CDR3 contains 13 residues. In nucleotides, the CDR3 is TGTGCCAGCAGTTACGGGGTTACCTACGAGCAGTACTTC. Amino acid sequence: CASSYGVTYEQYF.

This chain connects TRBV15 to TRBJ1-2; D not certain. The germline gives CDR1 LNHNV, CDR2 YYDKDF (reference sequence). This CDR3 has 16 amino acids. Trimming cost V 0 bases and J 0 bases, with 11 bases left between them. DNA of the CDR3: TGTGCCACCAGCAGAGATCGTGTAGCCTCTAACTATGGCTACACCTTC. This codes for CATSRDRVASNYGYTF.

The chain recombines TRBV6-5 with TRBJ2-5, with D possibly being TRBD2 (6 bases). The CDR3 spans 13 residues. Germline-derived CDR1 and CDR2 are MNHEY and SVGAGI. Trimming stripped 5 bases from V and 3 bases from J, with 10 bases between. This CDR3 reads CASSPDYKETQYF. The CDR3 bases are TGTGCCAGCAGTCCGGACTATAAAGAGACCCAGTACTTC.

The V and J genes are TRBV10-3 and TRBJ1-1; tentative D call: TRBD1 (6 bases). The CDR3 spans 16 residues. Trimming took off 2 bases at V and 1 base at J, with 14 bases between the two ends. Germline V lookup: CDR1 ENHRY, CDR2 SYGVKD. This CDR3 is CAISETQGPGNTEAFF. In DNA, the CDR3 is TGTGCCATCAGTGAGACCCAGGGGCCAGGGAACACTGAAGCTTTCTTT.

The CDR3 coding sequence is TGTGCCAGCTCACTCGACAGGAGCTCCTATAATTCACCCCTCCACTTT. It is translated as CASSLDRSSYNSPLHF. The chain joins TRBV18 to TRBJ1-6; D may be TRBD1 (6 bases). Trimming took off 4 bases at V and 0 bases at J, with 10 bases between the two ends. The CDR3 runs to 16 residues. The germline gives CDR1 KGHSH, CDR2 LQKENI.